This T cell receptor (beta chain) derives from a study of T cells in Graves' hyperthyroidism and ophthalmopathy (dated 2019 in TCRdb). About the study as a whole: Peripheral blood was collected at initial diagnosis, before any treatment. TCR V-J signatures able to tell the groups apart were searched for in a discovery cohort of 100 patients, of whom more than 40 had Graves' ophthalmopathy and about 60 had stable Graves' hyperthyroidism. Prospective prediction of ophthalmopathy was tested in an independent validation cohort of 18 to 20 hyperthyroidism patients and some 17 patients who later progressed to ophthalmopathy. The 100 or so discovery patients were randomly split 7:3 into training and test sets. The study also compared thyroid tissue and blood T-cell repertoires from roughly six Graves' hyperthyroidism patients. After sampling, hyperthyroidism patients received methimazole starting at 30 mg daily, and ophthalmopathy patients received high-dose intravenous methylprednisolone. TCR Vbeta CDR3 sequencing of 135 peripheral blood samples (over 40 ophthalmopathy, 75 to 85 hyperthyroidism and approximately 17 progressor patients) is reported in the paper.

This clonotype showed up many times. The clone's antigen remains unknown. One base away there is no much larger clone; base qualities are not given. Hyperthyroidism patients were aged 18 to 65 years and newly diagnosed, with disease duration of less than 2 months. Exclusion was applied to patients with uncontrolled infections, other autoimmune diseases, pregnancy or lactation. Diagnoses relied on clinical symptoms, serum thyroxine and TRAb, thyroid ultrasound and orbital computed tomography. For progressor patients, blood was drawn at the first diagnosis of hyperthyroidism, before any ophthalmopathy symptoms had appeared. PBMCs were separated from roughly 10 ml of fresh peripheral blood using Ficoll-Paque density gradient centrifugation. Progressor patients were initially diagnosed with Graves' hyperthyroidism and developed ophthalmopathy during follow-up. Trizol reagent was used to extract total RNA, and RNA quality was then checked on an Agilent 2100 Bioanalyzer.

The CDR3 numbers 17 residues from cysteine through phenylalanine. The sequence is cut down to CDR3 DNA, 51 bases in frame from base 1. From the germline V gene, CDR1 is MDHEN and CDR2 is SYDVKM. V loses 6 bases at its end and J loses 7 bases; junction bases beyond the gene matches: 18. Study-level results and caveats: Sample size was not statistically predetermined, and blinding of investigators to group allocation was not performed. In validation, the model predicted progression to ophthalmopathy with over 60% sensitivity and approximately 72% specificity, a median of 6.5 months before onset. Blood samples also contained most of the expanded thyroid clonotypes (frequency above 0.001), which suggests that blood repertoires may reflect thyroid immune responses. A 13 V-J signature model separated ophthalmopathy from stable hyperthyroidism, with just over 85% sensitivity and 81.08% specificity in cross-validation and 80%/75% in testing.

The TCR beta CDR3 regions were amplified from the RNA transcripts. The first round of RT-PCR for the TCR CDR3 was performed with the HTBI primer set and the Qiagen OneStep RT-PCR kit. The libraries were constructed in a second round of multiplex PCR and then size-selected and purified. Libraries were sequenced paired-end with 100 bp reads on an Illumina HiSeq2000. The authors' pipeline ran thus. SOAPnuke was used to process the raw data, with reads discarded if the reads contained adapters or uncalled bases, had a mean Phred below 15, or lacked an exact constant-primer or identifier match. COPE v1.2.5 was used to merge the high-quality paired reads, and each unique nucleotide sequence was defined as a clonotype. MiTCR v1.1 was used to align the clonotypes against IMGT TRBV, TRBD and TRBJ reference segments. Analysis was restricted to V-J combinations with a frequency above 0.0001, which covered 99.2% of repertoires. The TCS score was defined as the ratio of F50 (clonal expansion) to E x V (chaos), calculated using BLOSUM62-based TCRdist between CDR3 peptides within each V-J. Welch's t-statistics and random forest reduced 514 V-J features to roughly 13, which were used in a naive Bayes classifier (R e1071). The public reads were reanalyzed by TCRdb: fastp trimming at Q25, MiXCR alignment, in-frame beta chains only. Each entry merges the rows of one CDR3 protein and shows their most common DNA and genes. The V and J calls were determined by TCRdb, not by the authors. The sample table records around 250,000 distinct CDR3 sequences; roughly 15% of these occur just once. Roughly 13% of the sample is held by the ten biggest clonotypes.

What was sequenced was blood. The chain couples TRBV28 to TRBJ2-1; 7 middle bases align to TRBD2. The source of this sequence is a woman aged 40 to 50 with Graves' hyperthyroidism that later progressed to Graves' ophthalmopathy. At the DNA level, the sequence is TGTGCCAGCAGCTTTTCCTTGGGGAGCGGGATGGGTAATGAGCAGTTCTTC. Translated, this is CASSFSLGSGMGNEQFF.